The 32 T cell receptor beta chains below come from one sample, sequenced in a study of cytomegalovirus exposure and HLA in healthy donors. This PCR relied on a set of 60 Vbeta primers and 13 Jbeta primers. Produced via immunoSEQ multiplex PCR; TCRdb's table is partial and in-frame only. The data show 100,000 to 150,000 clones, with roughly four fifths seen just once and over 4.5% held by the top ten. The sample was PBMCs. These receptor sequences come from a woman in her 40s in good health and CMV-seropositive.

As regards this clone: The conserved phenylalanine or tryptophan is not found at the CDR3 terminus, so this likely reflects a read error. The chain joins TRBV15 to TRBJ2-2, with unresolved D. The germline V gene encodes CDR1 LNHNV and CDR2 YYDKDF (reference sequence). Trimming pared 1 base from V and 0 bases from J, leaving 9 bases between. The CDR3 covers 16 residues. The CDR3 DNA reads TGTGCCACCAGCAGAGCCGGCGGATCGAACACCGGGGAGCTGTTTCTT. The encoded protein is CATSRAGGSNTGELFL.

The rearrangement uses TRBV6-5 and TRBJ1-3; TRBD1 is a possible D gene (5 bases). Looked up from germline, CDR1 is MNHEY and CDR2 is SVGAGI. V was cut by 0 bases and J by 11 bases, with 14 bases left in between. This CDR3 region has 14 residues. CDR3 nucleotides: TGTGCCAGCAGTTACTCGGGAGGGGATAGTTCCATATATTTT. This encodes CASSYSGGDSSIYF.

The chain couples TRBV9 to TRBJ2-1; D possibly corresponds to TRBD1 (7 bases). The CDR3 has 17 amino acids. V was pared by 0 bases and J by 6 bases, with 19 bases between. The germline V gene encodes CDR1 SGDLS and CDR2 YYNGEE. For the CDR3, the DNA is TGTGCCAGCAGCGTAGTTCGGACAGGCGGAGGGCTCAATGAGCAGTTCTTC. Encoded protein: CASSVVRTGGGLNEQFF.

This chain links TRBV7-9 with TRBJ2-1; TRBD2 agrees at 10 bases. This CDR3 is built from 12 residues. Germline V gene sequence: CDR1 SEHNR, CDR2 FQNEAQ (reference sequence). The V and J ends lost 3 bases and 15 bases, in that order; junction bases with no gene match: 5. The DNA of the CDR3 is TGTGCCAGCAGCTTCCGGACTAGCGGTTGGTTCTTC. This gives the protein CASSFRTSGWFF.

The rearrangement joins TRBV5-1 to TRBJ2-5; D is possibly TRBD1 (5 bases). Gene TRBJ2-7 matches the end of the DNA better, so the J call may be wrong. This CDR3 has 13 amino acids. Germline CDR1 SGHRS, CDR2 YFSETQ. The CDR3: CASSLRGGYEQYF. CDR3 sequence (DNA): TGCGCCAGCAGCTTGAGGGGCGGCTACGAGCAGTACTTC.

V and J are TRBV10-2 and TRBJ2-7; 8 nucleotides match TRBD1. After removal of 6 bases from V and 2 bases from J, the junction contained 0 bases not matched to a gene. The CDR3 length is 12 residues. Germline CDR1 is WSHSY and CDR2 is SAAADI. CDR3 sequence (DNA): TGCGCCAGCAGGGACAGGGCCTACGAGCAGTACTTC. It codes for CASRDRAYEQYF.

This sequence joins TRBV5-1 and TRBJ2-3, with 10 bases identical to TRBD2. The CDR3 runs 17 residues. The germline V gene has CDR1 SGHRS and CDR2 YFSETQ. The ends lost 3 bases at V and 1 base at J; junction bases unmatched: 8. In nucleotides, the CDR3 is TGCGCCAGCAGCTCGGGGGGGCTAGCGGGGGGCACAGATACGCAGTATTTT. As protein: CASSSGGLAGGTDTQYF.

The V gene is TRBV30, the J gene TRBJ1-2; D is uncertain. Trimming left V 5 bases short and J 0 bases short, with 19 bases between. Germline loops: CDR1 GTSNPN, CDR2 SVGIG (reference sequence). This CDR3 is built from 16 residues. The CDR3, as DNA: TGTGCCTGGCTGCCCCCCGGCGGAAATTCTAACTATGGCTACACCTTC. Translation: CAWLPPGGNSNYGYTF.

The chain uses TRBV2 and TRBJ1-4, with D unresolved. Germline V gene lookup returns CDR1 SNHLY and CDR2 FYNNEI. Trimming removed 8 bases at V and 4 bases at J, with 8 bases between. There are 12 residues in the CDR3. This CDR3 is CASRALNEKLFF. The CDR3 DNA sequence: TGTGCCAGCCGAGCCCTTAATGAAAAACTGTTTTTT.

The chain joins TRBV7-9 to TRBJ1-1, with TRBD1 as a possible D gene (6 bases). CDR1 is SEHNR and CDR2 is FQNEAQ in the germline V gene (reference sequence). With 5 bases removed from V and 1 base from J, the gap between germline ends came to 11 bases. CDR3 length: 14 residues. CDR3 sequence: CASSRGGGNTEAFF. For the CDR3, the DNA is TGTGCCAGCAGCCGGGGAGGGGGGAACACTGAAGCTTTCTTT. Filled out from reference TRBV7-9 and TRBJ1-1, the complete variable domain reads DTGVSQNPRHKITKRGQNVTFRCDPISEHNRLYWYRQTLGQGPEFLTYFQNEAQLEKSRLLSDRFSAERPKGSFSTLEIQRTEQGDSAMYLCASSRGGGNTEAFFGQGTRLTVV.

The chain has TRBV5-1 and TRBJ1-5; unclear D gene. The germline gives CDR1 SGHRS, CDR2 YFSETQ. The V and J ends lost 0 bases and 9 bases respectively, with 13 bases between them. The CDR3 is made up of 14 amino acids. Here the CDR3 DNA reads TGCGCCAGCAGCTTGGTGAGGAAGCCCGGGCCCCAGCATTTT. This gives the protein CASSLVRKPGPQHF.

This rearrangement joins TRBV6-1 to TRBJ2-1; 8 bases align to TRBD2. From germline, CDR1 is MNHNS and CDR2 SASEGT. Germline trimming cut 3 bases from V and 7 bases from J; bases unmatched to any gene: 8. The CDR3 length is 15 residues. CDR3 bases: TGTGCCAGCAGTGAGTCAGCGGGGGTTTTAAATGAGCAGTTCTTC. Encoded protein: CASSESAGVLNEQFF.

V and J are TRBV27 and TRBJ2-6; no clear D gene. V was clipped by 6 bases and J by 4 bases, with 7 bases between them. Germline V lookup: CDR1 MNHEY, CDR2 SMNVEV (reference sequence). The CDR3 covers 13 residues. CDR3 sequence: CASSQRGANVLTF. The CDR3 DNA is TGTGCCAGCAGCCAACGGGGGGCCAACGTCCTGACTTTC.

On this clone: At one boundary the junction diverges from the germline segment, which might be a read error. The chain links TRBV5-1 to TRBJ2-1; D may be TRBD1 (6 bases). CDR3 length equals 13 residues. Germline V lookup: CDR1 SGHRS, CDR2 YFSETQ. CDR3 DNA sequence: TGCGCCAGCAGCTCGATCCAGGGGAATGAGCAGCTCTTC. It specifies CASSSIQGNEQLF.

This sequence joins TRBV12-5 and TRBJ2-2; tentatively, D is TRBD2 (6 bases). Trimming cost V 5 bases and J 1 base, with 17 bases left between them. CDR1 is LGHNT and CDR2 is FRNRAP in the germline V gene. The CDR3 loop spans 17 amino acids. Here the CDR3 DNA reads TGTGCTAGTGGTACCCCCCGGGGCGGGGTGAACACCGGGGAGCTGTTTTTT. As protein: CASGTPRGGVNTGELFF.

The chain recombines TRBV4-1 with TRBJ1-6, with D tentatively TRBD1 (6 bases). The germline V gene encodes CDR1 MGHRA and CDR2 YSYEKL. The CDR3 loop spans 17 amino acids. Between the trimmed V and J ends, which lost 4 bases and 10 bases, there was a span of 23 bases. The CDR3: CASSLFGVGQSVSPLHF. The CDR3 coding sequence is TGCGCCAGCAGCCTTTTCGGGGTCGGACAGAGTGTGTCACCCCTCCACTTT.

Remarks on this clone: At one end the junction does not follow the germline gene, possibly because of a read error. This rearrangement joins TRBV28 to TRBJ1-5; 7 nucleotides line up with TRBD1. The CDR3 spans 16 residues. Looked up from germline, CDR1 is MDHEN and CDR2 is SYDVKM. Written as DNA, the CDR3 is TGTGTCAGCAGTTACAGGGGAATTAATAGCAATCAGCCCCAGCATTTT. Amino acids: CVSSYRGINSNQPQHF.

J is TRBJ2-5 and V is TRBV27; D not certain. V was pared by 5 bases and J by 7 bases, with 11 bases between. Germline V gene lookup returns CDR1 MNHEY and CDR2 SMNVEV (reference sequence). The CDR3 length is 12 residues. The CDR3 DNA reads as TGTGCCAGCAGTCCTCCCGCCGGGACCCAGTACTTC. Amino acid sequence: CASSPPAGTQYF.

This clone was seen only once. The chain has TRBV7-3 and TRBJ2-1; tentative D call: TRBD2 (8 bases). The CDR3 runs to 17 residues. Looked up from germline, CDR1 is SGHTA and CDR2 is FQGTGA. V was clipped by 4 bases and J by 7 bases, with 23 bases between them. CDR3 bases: TGTGCCAGCAGCTCCGGGGAGGGGGCGGGGGGCCCGAATGAGCAGTTCTTC. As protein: CASSSGEGAGGPNEQFF.

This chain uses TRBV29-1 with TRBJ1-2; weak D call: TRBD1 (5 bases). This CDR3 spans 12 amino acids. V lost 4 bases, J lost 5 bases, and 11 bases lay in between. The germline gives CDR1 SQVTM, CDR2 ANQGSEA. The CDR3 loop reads CSVVLGEYGYTF. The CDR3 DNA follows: TGCAGCGTTGTGCTAGGGGAATATGGCTACACCTTC.

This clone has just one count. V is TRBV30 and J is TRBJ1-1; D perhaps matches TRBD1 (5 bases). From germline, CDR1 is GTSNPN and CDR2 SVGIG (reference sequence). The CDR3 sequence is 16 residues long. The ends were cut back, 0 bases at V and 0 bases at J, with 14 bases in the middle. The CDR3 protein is CAWSVRVWGVNTEAFF. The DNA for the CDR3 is TGTGCCTGGAGTGTAAGGGTGTGGGGGGTGAACACTGAAGCTTTCTTT.

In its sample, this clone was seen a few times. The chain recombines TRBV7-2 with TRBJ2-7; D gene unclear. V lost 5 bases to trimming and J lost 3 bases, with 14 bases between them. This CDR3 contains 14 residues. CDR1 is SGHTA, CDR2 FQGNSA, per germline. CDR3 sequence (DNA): TGTGCCAGCAGCCAGTTTTCCGGAGACTACGAGCAGTACTTC. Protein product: CASSQFSGDYEQYF.

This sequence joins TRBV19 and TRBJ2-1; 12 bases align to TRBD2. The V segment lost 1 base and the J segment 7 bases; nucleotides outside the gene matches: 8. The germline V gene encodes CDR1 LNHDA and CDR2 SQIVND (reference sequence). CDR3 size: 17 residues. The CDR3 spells CASSIGSASGRVNEQFF. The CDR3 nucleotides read TGTGCCAGTAGTATAGGTTCGGCTAGCGGGAGGGTAAATGAGCAGTTCTTC.

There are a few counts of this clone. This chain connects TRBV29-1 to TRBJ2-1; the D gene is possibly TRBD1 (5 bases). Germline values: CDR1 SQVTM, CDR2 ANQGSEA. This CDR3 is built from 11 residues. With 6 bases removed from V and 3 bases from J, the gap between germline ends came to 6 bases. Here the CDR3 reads CSVGDYNEQFF. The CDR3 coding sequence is TGCAGCGTAGGGGACTACAATGAGCAGTTCTTC.

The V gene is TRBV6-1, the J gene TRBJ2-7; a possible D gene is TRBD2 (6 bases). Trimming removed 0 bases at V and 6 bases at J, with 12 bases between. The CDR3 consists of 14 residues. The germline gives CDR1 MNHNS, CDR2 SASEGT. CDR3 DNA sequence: TGTGCCAGCAGTGAAGCGGGAGGCCGTAGCGAGCAGTACTTC. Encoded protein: CASSEAGGRSEQYF.

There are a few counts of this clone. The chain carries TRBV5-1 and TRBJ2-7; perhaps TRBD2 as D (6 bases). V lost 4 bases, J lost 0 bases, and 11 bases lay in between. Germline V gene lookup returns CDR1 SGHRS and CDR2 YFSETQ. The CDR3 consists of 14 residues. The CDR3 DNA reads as TGCGCCAGCAGCGACCTGACTAGCTCCTACGAGCAGTACTTC. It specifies CASSDLTSSYEQYF. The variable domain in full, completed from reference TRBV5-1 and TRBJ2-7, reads KAGVTQTPRYLIKTRGQQVTLSCSPISGHRSVSWYQQTPGQGLQFLFEYFSETQRNKGNFPGRFSGRQFSNSRSEMNVSTLELGDSALYLCASSDLTSSYEQYFGPGTRLTVT.

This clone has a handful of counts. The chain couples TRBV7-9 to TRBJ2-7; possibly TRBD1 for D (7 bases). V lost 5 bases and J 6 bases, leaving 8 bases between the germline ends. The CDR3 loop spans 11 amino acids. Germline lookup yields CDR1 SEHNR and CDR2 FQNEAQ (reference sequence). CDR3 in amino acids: CASSQGGEQYF. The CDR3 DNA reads TGTGCCAGCAGCCAGGGGGGCGAGCAGTACTTC.

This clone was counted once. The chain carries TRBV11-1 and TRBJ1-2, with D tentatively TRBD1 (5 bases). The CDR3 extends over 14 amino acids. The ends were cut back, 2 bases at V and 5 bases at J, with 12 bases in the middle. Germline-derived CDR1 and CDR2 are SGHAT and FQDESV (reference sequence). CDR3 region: CASSLSLGDYGYTF. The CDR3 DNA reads TGTGCCAGCAGCTTAAGTTTAGGGGATTATGGCTACACCTTC.

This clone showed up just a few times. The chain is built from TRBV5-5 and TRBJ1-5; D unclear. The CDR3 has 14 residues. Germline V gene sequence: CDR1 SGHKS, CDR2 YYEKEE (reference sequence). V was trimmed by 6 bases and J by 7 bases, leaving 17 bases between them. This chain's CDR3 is CASNESPGSQPQHF. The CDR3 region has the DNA TGTGCCAGCAACGAATCTCCGGGGAGCCAGCCCCAGCATTTT.

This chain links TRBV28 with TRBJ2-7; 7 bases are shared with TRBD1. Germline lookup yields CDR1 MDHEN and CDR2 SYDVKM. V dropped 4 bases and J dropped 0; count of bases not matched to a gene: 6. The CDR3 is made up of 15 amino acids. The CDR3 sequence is CASSSPTGTSYEQYF. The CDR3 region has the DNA TGTGCCAGCAGTTCCCCGACAGGGACCTCCTACGAGCAGTACTTC.

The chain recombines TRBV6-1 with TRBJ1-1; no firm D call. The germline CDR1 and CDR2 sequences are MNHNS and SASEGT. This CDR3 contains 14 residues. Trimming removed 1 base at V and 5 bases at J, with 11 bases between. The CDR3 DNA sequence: TGTGCCAGCAGTGAAGGTCTGATGAGGACTGAAGCTTTCTTT. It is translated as CASSEGLMRTEAFF.

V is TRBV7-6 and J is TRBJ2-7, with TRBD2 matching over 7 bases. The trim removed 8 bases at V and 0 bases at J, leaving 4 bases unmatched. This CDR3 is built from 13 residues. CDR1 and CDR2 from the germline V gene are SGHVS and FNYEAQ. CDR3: CASGSGTSYEQYF. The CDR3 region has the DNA TGTGCCAGCGGGAGCGGGACCTCCTACGAGCAGTACTTC.